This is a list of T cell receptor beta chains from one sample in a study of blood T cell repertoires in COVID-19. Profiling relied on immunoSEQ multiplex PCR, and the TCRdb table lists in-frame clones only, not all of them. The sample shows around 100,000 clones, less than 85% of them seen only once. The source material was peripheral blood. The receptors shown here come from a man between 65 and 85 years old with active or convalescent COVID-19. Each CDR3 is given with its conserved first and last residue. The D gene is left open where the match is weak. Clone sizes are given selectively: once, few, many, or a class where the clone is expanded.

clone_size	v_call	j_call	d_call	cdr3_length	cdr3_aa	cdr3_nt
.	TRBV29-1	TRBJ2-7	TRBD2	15	CSVRGTSGTEDEQYF	TGCAGCGTCCGAGGGACTAGCGGGACCGAAGACGAGCAGTACTTC
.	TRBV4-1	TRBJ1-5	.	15	CASSQDAQEDQPQHF	TGCGCCAGCAGCCAAGATGCGCAGGAGGATCAGCCCCAGCATTTT
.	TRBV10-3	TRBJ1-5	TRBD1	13	CAISAQGAQPQHF	TGTGCCATCAGTGCGCAGGGGGCTCAGCCCCAGCATTTT
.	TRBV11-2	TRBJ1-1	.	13	CASSLGRNTEAFF	TGTGCCAGCAGCTTAGGCAGGAACACTGAAGCTTTCTTT
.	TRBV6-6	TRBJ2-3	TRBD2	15	CASSGLAGGTDTQYF	TGTGCCAGCAGTGGACTAGCGGGAGGCACAGATACGCAGTATTTT
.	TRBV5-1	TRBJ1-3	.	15	CASSLDPGEGNTIYF	TGCGCCAGCAGCTTGGACCCAGGGGAAGGAAACACCATATATTTT
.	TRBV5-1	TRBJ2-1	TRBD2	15	CASSLGGGSMNEQFF	TGCGCCAGCAGCTTGGGTGGCGGGAGTATGAATGAGCAGTTCTTC
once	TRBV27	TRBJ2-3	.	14	CASSSGLSTDTQYF	TGTGCCAGCAGTTCCGGACTATCTACAGATACGCAGTATTTT
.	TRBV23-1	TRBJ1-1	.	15	CASSQSGRGNTEAFF	TGCGCCAGCAGTCAATCCGGCCGCGGTAACACTGAAGCTTTCTTT
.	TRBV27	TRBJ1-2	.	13	CASSPGTAIGYTF	TGTGCCAGCAGCCCCGGGACTGCTATTGGCTACACCTTC
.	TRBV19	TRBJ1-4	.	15	CASSIITSRNEKLFF	TGTGCCAGTAGTATAATTACGTCTAGGAATGAAAAACTGTTTTTT
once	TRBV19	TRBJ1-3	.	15	CASSINRDSGNTIYF	TGTGCCAGTAGTATTAACAGGGACTCTGGAAACACCATATATTTT
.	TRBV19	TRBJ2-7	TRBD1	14	CASSIGQGDGKQYF	TGTGCCAGTAGTATAGGACAGGGCGACGGTAAGCAGTACTTC
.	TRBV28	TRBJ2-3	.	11	CASSVDNTQYF	TGTGCCAGCAGTGTTGACAATACGCAGTATTTT
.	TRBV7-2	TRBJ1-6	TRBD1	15	CASSLEQGASSPLHF	TGTGCCAGCAGCTTAGAACAGGGGGCAAGTTCACCCCTCCACTTT
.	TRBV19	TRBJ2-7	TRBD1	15	CASSVRQGGRDEQYF	TGTGCCAGTAGTGTCAGACAGGGGGGTCGAGACGAGCAGTACTTC
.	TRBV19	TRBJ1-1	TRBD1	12	CASSDRVSEAFF	TGTGCCAGTAGTGACAGGGTTTCTGAAGCTTTCTTT
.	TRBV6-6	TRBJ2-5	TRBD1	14	CASMDRGARETQYF	TGTGCCAGCATGGACAGGGGGGCCCGAGAGACCCAGTACTTC
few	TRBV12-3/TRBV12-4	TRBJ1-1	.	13	CASSLYTGTEAFF	TGTGCCAGCAGTTTGTACACAGGAACTGAAGCTTTCTTT
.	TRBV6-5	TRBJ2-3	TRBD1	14	CASTMTGGADTQYF	TGTGCCAGCACCATGACAGGGGGCGCAGATACGCAGTATTTT
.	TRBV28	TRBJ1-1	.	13	CASSSDRNTEAFF	TGTGCCAGCAGTTCAGACAGGAACACTGAAGCTTTCTTT
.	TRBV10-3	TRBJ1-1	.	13	CAISIGAGTEAFF	TGTGCCATCAGTATAGGGGCGGGAACTGAAGCTTTCTTT
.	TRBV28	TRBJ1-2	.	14	CASGLVAGSYGYTF	TGTGCCAGCGGGCTTGTTGCGGGTTCCTATGGCTACACCTTC
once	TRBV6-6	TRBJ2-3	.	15	CASSPTRDIQDTQYF	TGTGCCAGCAGTCCGACCCGGGACATTCAAGATACGCAGTATTTT
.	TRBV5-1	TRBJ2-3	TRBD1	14	CASREGTGPDTQYF	TGCGCCAGCAGGGAGGGGACAGGCCCAGATACGCAGTATTTT
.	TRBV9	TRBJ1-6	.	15	CASSSTGSYNSPLHF	TGTGCCAGCAGCAGTACGGGCTCCTATAATTCACCCCTCCACTTT